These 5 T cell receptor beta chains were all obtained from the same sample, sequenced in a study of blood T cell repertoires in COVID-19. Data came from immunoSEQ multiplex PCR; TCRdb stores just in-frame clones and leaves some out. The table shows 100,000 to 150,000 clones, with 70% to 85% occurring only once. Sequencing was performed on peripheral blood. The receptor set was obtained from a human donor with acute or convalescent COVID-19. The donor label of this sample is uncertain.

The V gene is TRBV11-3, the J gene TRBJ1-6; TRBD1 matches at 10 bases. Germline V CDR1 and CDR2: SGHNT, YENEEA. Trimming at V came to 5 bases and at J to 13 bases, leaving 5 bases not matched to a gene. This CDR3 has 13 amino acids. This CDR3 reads CASSVGTGAPLHF. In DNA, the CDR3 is TGTGCCAGCAGCGTCGGGACAGGGGCGCCCCTCCACTTT.

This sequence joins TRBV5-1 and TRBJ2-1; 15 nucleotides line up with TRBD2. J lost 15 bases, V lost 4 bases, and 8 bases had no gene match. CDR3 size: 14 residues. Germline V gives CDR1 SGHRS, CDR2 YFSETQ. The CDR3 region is CASSPGTSGGKAFF. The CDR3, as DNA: TGCGCCAGCAGCCCTGGGACTAGCGGGGGGAAGGCGTTCTTC. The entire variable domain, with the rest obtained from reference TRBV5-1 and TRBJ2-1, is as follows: KAGVTQTPRYLIKTRGQQVTLSCSPISGHRSVSWYQQTPGQGLQFLFEYFSETQRNKGNFPGRFSGRQFSNSRSEMNVSTLELGDSALYLCASSPGTSGGKAFFGPGTRLTVL.

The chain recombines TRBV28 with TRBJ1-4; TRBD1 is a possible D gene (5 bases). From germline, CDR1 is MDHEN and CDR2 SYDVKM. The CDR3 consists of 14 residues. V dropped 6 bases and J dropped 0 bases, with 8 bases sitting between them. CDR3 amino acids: CASSPTATNEKLFF. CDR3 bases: TGTGCCAGCAGCCCGACAGCAACTAATGAAAAACTGTTTTTT. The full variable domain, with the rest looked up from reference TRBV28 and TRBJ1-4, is DVKVTQSSRYLVKRTGEKVFLECVQDMDHENMFWYRQDPGLGLRLIYFSYDVKMKEKGDIPEGYSVSREKKERFSLILESASTNQTSMYLCASSPTATNEKLFFGSGTQLSVL.

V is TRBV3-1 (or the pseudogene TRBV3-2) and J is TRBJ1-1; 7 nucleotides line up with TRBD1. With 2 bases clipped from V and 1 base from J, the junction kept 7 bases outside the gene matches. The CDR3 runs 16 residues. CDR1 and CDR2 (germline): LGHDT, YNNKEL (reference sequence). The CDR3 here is CASSQRGTVANTEAFF. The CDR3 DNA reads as TGTGCCAGCAGCCAACGGGGGACAGTCGCGAACACTGAAGCTTTCTTT.

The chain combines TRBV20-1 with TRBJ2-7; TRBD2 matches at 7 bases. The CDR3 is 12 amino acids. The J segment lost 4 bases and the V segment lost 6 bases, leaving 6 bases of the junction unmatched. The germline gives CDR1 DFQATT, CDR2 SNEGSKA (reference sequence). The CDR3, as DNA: TGCAGTGCCAGTTACGGGGGGTACGAGCAGTACTTC. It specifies CSASYGGYEQYF.